The rows below give T cell receptor beta chains drawn from one sample of a study of CD8+CD57+ T cells in acquired aplastic anemia. TCRdb itself ran the reads through MiXCR, one entry per CDR3 protein. The sample has around 79,000 distinct CDR3 sequences, less than 85% seen once. What was sequenced was sorted CD4+, CD8+, or CD8+CD57+ T cells (not recorded which) from PBMCs. All receptors derive from a human donor with aplastic anemia. The CDR3 runs from the conserved cysteine through the conserved F or W. A D gene is named only where the DNA matches it firmly. Some rows have no size entry. The others give once, few or many, or a class for an expanded clone.

d_call,j_call,v_call,clone_size,cdr3_nt,cdr3_aa
TRBD2,TRBJ2-7,TRBV6-5,-,TGTGCCAGCAGTTATACAGCGGGAGGCTACGAGCAGTACTTC,CASSYTAGGYEQYF
TRBD1,TRBJ2-3,TRBV12-5,many,TGTGCTAGTGGTCGACTGGGACAGGGGATCTTAGATACGCAGTATTTT,CASGRLGQGILDTQYF
-,TRBJ1-2,TRBV2,-,TGTGCCAGCAGTGCAAGGGTGGCCTATGGCTACACCTTC,CASSARVAYGYTF
-,TRBJ1-1,TRBV25-1,-,TGTGCCAGCAGGAGGACCTCGGGCACTGAAGCTTTCTTT,CASRRTSGTEAFF
-,TRBJ2-7,TRBV7-9,-,TGTGCCAGCAGCCCAAGCTCGCACTACGAGCAGTACTTC,CASSPSSHYEQYF
-,TRBJ2-6,TRBV12-5,-,TGTGCTAGTGGTTTCCGGGCTAGTGGGGCCAACGTCCTGACTTTC,CASGFRASGANVLTF
-,TRBJ2-2,TRBV4-1,-,TGCGCCAGCAGCCAGGGGCGAACCAGCGCCGGGGAGCTGTTTTTT,CASSQGRTSAGELFF
-,TRBJ2-2,TRBV7-8,once,TGTGCCAGCAGCTTACAGGGCGCGAACACCGGGGAGCTGTTTTTT,CASSLQGANTGELFF
-,TRBJ2-7,TRBV10-1,few,TGCGCCACACAAAGAGTACCAGACTCCTACGAGCAGTACTTC,CATQRVPDSYEQYF
-,TRBJ1-1,TRBV7-8,-,TGTGCCAGCAGCCCAGGGGTCACTGAAGCTTTCTTT,CASSPGVTEAFF
-,TRBJ2-2,TRBV25-1,-,TGTGCCAGCAGTGAATGGGGGGGGGCAGACACCGGGGAGCTGTTTTTT,CASSEWGGADTGELFF
-,TRBJ1-3,TRBV10-3,-,TGTGCCATCAGTGTGGACATTGGAAACACCATATATTTT,CAISVDIGNTIYF
-,TRBJ2-7,TRBV20-1,-,TGCAGTGCTAGTCGTGTGCTTGGACAGCCGTACTTC,CSASRVLGQPYF
-,TRBJ2-5,TRBV24-1,-,TGTGCCACCAGCATGCCAGGGTTCCAAGAGACCCAGTACTTC,CATSMPGFQETQYF
TRBD2,TRBJ2-1,TRBV2,-,TGTGCCAGCAGTGACGGGGGGAAAAGATACAATGAGCAGTTCTTC,CASSDGGKRYNEQFF
TRBD1,TRBJ2-3,TRBV20-1,-,TGCAGTGCTAGAGAGGGTTTTCCGGGACAGCCCGGAACAGATACGCAGTATTTT,CSAREGFPGQPGTDTQYF
-,TRBJ1-1,TRBV20-1,-,TGCAGTGCTCCTAATCTAGGCACTGAAGCTTTCTTT,CSAPNLGTEAFF
-,TRBJ1-5,TRBV10-2,few,TGCGCCAGCAGTGATGGGGGCATGCAGCCCCAGCATTTT,CASSDGGMQPQHF
-,TRBJ1-1,TRBV20-1,-,TGCAGTGCCCTAGGGGCCTCGAACACTGAAGCTTTCTTT,CSALGASNTEAFF
TRBD2,TRBJ2-1,TRBV14,-,TGTGCCAGCAGCATAGACAGAGCGGGAGGCTCCTACAATGAGCAGTTCTTC,CASSIDRAGGSYNEQFF
-,TRBJ2-7,TRBV29-1,-,TGCAGCGTTGAGTTACAGGGACCGTACGAGGAGTACTTC,CSVELQGPYEEYF
TRBD2,TRBJ2-3,TRBV6-4,-,TGTGCCAGCAGTACTAGCGGGACAGATACGCAGTATTTT,CASSTSGTDTQYF
-,TRBJ2-3,TRBV10-3,many,TGTGCCAGCTACAGGTCTGGGGCAGATACGCAGTATTTT,CASYRSGADTQYF
-,TRBJ2-6,TRBV15,once,TGTGCCATCACCGTCGGGTCTGGGGCCAACGTCCTGACTTTC,CAITVGSGANVLTF
-,TRBJ1-6,TRBV2,-,TGTGCCAGCAGGTTCGGACAGAATAATTCACCCCTCCACTTT,CASRFGQNNSPLHF
-,TRBJ2-5,TRBV20-1,few,TGCAGTGCTAGTTCTATGGAGACCCAGTACTTC,CSASSMETQYF
TRBD1,TRBJ2-5,TRBV15,-,TGTGCCACCAGCAGATTTACCGGGACAGTAGAGACCCAGTACTTC,CATSRFTGTVETQYF
TRBD1,TRBJ2-1,TRBV10-3,-,TGTGCCAATTCACAGGGGTCAGGCTCCTACAATGAGCAGTTCTTC,CANSQGSGSYNEQFF
-,TRBJ2-2,TRBV29-1,-,TGCAGCGTTTTGGTCGGGGAGCTGTTTTTT,CSVLVGELFF
-,TRBJ1-2,TRBV20-1,-,TGCAGTGCCAGGGACGGCGCATCGATAACGGGTGGCTACACCTTC,CSARDGASITGGYTF
-,TRBJ1-2,TRBV5-6,once,TGTGCCAGCAGCCATCACTTCTATGGCTACACCTTC,CASSHHFYGYTF
-,TRBJ1-2,TRBV27,once,TGTGCCAGCAGTACCCCGGGGCGCGATTATGGCTACACCTTC,CASSTPGRDYGYTF